A single T cell receptor (beta chain) is shown here with its context. The data are from a study of identical twins. The V segment lost 7 bases and the J segment 5 bases; nucleotides outside the gene matches: 6. The CDR3 spans 14 residues. MiXCR, run by TCRdb on the 5' RACE reads, gives a single entry per CDR3 protein. The table has a few hundred thousand distinct CDR3 sequences, about 8% seen once. This sample was shared with a second study, whose subject was yellow fever vaccine responses in identical twins. This second study notes: Reported findings indicate that twins' vaccine T cell responses seemed partially convergent, partially personalized.

This rearrangement joins TRBV12-3 or TRBV12-4 to TRBJ2-5; TRBD2 matches at 11 bases. The TCR comes from a woman aged 18-29 years in good health. The sample taken for sequencing was CD8+ T cells sorted from blood. CDR3 residues: CASTDGTSGETQYF. The CDR3 DNA sequence: TGTGCCAGCACCGACGGGACTAGCGGCGAGACCCAGTACTTC.